This T cell receptor (beta chain) was identified during a study of ipilimumab plus nivolumab after autologous stem cell transplantation. General study results and limits: Per the authors, repertoire, Treg and microbiota data justify further study.

Only in-frame clones appear in the TCRdb table, and some are missing; sequencing was by immunoSEQ multiplex PCR. The sample has 77,000 or so clones; 65% to 85% are singletons. The CDR3 runs to 11 residues. Germline CDR1 is MNHEY and CDR2 is SVGAGI. A remark on this clone: The antigen is not known.

This TCR derives from a male donor with diffuse large B-cell lymphoma. The starting material was PBMCs, obtained in a trial of ipilimumab plus nivolumab as post-transplant consolidation. The rearrangement uses TRBV6-5 and TRBJ2-5, with a possible D match to TRBD2 (5 bases). The J call is in doubt because the DNA end fits TRBJ2-7 better. The CDR3 protein is CASRDSYEQYF. Written as DNA, the CDR3 is TGTGCCAGCCGGGACTCCTACGAGCAGTACTTC.